A single sample gave rise to the 22 T cell receptor beta chains below, sequenced in a study of CD8+CD57+ T cells in acquired aplastic anemia. By flow cytometry, patients selected for sequencing had shown an expansion of CD8+CD57+ cells. Genomic DNA, serving as template, underwent TCR beta VDJ and CDR3 profiling. TCRdb reanalysed the reads using MiXCR and keeps one entry per CDR3 protein. The data contain around 500,000 distinct CDR3 sequences, under 40% of them singletons. Sequenced input: sorted CD4+, CD8+, or CD8+CD57+ T cells (not recorded which) from PBMCs. The source of these receptors is a human donor with aplastic anemia.

The rearrangement joins TRBV30 to TRBJ1-3; no clear D gene. CDR1 GTSNPN and CDR2 SVGIG come from the germline V gene (reference sequence). V lost 7 bases and J 0 bases, leaving 10 bases between the germline ends. CDR3 length: 13 amino acids. CDR3 bases: TGTGCCTCCGCCTCGACCTCTGGAAACACCATATATTTT. Translated: CASASTSGNTIYF.

The chain is built from TRBV18 and TRBJ2-2; maybe TRBD2 (6 bases). The CDR3 length is 17 residues. Per germline, CDR1 KGHSH and CDR2 LQKENI. V was clipped by 5 bases and J by 0 bases, with 16 bases between them. The CDR3 protein is CASSVMRGKANTGELFF. CDR3 nucleotide sequence: TGTGCCAGCTCAGTTATGCGGGGAAAAGCGAACACCGGGGAGCTGTTTTTT.

In this sample, this clonotype turned up a few times. This chain links TRBV5-1 with TRBJ1-2; 8 bases are a match to TRBD1. The V segment lost 4 bases and the J segment 7 bases; nucleotides outside the gene matches: 12. This CDR3 has 15 residues. Germline V gene data show CDR1 as SGHRS and CDR2 as YFSETQ. CDR3 in DNA: TGCGCCAGCAGCCCCGGCAGTCAGGGGGCCAGTGGCTACACCTTC. This sequence encodes CASSPGSQGASGYTF.

Concerning this clonotype itself: The conserved final phenylalanine or tryptophan is absent from the CDR3, which likely points to a read error. The chain recombines TRBV11-1 with TRBJ1-6; TRBD1 agrees at 7 bases. CDR3 size: 14 residues. The J segment lost 7 bases and the V segment lost 7 bases, leaving 7 bases of the junction unmatched. Per the germline V gene, CDR1 is SGHAT and CDR2 is FQDESV (reference sequence). CDR3 sequence: CASTQDRPNSPLHL. The CDR3 DNA follows: TGTGCCAGCACCCAGGACAGGCCGAATTCACCCCTCCACCTT.

This clonotype was recorded a few times. This chain links TRBV6-1 with TRBJ2-7, with D perhaps given as TRBD1 or TRBD2 (5 bases each). With 6 bases removed from V and 7 bases from J, the gap between germline ends came to 13 bases. CDR1 is MNHNS and CDR2 is SASEGT in the germline V gene. This CDR3 spans 12 amino acids. The CDR3 here is CASRRDVVEQYF. The CDR3 DNA is TGTGCCAGCAGAAGGGACGTTGTGGAGCAGTACTTC.

In its sample, this clonotype was seen once. The CDR3 spells CATSLDRADYGYTF. CDR3 coding DNA: TGTGCCACCAGTCTAGACAGGGCGGACTATGGCTACACCTTC. This chain connects TRBV24-1 to TRBJ1-2; 7 positions match TRBD1. The CDR3 extends over 14 amino acids. V was pared by 6 bases and J by 3 bases, with 6 bases of the junction left unmatched. Per the germline V gene, CDR1 is KGHDR and CDR2 is SFDVKD.

This clonotype has a count of ten or more. CDR3 in amino acids: CATNRLDSVYGYTF. The CDR3 nucleotides are TGTGCCACCAACCGTTTAGACAGCGTCTATGGCTACACCTTC. V is TRBV10-3 and J is TRBJ1-2; a possible D gene is TRBD1 (5 bases). The V end lost 10 bases, the J end lost 4 bases, and 19 bases lay between the germline ends. Germline CDR1 reads ENHRY; CDR2 reads SYGVKD. The length of the CDR3 is 14 residues.

This clonotype was counted ten times or more. V gene TRBV29-1 combines with J gene TRBJ1-1, with unresolved D. The CDR3 extends over 10 amino acids. CDR1 and CDR2 from the germline V gene are SQVTM and ANQGSEA. V shed 7 bases and J shed 0 bases, with 3 bases lying between them. Here the CDR3 reads CSGVNTEAFF. The CDR3 bases are TGCAGCGGGGTGAACACTGAAGCTTTCTTT.

The chain employs TRBV30 and TRBJ1-5; D gene ambiguous. CDR1 and CDR2 (germline): GTSNPN, SVGIG (reference sequence). The CDR3 runs 15 residues. V was trimmed by 2 bases and J by 0 bases, leaving 11 bases between them. The CDR3 is CAWSQRLNSNQPQHF. For the CDR3, the DNA is TGTGCCTGGAGTCAGCGTTTGAATAGCAATCAGCCCCAGCATTTT.

This clonotype was picked up a small number of times. This chain connects TRBV5-1 to TRBJ2-7; possibly TRBD2 for D (6 bases). Trimming removed 2 bases at V and 5 bases at J, with 17 bases between. Per the germline V gene, CDR1 is SGHRS and CDR2 is YFSETQ. The CDR3 spans 15 residues. The CDR3 region is CASSFKSRRDDEQYF. The CDR3, as DNA: TGCGCCAGCAGCTTTAAGTCTCGGCGGGACGACGAGCAGTACTTC. Full variable domain (missing parts from reference TRBV5-1 and TRBJ2-7): KAGVTQTPRYLIKTRGQQVTLSCSPISGHRSVSWYQQTPGQGLQFLFEYFSETQRNKGNFPGRFSGRQFSNSRSEMNVSTLELGDSALYLCASSFKSRRDDEQYFGPGTRLTVT.

This clonotype was recorded at least ten times. The chain is built from TRBV20-1 and TRBJ2-7; 9 nucleotides match TRBD1. This CDR3 has 13 residues. Looked up from germline, CDR1 is DFQATT and CDR2 is SNEGSKA (reference sequence). The ends lost 5 bases at V and 5 bases at J; junction bases unmatched: 7. CDR3 protein: CSAVPGQGHEQYF. The CDR3 bases are TGCAGTGCTGTACCGGGACAGGGCCACGAGCAGTACTTC.

This clonotype came up a few times. The chain is built from TRBV4-2 and TRBJ1-1; D is ambiguous. Between the trimmed V and J ends, which lost 0 bases and 3 bases, there was a span of 8 bases. Germline assignment: CDR1 LGHNA and CDR2 YNFKEQ. There are 14 residues in the CDR3. This CDR3 is CASSQDKTYTEAFF. CDR3 nucleotides: TGTGCCAGCAGCCAAGATAAGACGTACACTGAAGCTTTCTTT.

This clonotype has just a few counts. One end of the junction varies from germline; a read error may be responsible. V is TRBV10-3 and J is TRBJ1-5, with D possibly TRBD1 on 5 matching bases. The V gene's germline CDR1 is ENHRY and CDR2 SYGVKD. This CDR3 contains 15 residues. CDR3 residues: CASSEGPGGHQPQHF. The CDR3 nucleotides read TGTGCCAGCAGTGAGGGTCCGGGGGGACATCAGCCCCAGCATTTT.

Comment on this clonotype: The junction shows a germline mismatch at one end, possibly a read error. The V gene is TRBV25-1, the J gene TRBJ2-1, with TRBD2 identical over 14 bases. CDR1 is MGHDK and CDR2 is SYGVNS in the germline V gene. The CDR3 runs 19 residues. The CDR3 nucleotides read TGTGCCAGCAGTGAGGGACTAGCGGGAGCTACCTTGTCCTACAATGAGCGGTTCTTC. Encoded protein: CASSEGLAGATLSYNERFF. The complete variable domain, with remaining parts taken from reference TRBV25-1 and TRBJ2-1, reads EADIYQTPRYLVIGTGKKITLECSQTMGHDKMYWYQQDPGMELHLIHYSYGVNSTEKGDLSSESTVSRIRTEHFPLTLESARPSHTSQYLCASSEGLAGATLSYNERFFGPGTRLTVL.

Comment on this clonotype: The junction does not match germline at one end; this may be a read error. The chain recombines TRBV19 with TRBJ1-3; tentatively, D is TRBD1 (5 bases). Germline CDR1 is LNHDA and CDR2 is SQIVND (reference sequence). CDR3 length: 15 residues. The CDR3 loop is CASRIYGGTGNTMYF. The CDR3 nucleotides read TGTGCCAGTAGGATCTACGGGGGAACAGGAAACACCATGTATTTT.

The gene calls are TRBV5-1 and TRBJ2-7; 11 bases match TRBD1. This CDR3 is built from 13 residues. V was pared by 3 bases and J by 12 bases, with 8 bases of the junction left unmatched. Germline loops: CDR1 SGHRS, CDR2 YFSETQ. CDR3 nucleotide sequence: TGCGCCAGCAGCTCCGAGGACAGGGGGCCTGGGTACTTC. It translates to CASSSEDRGPGYF.

The rearrangement uses TRBV10-2 and TRBJ2-3, with 10 bases identical to TRBD2. The CDR3 runs to 15 residues. Germline V gene sequence: CDR1 WSHSY, CDR2 SAAADI. J gave up 8 bases and V 2 bases, and 7 bases lay outside the gene matches. The DNA for the CDR3 is TGCGCCAGCAGTGAGCCTAGCGGGAGTGGAGGTACGCAGTATTTT. Protein sequence: CASSEPSGSGGTQYF.

A note on this clonotype: A much larger clonotype is one base distant, so this may be a read error. This rearrangement joins TRBV7-9 to TRBJ1-5; possibly TRBD1 for D (6 bases). Germline V gene lookup returns CDR1 SEHNR and CDR2 FQNEAQ (reference sequence). The CDR3 loop spans 15 amino acids. The CDR3 coding sequence is TGTGCCAATCCATCGGGGGACACCGGCAATCAGCCCCGGCATTTT. Residues: CANPSGDTGNQPRHF.

V gene TRBV24-1 combines with J gene TRBJ1-1; D unclear. The length of the CDR3 is 15 residues. In germline, CDR1 is KGHDR, CDR2 SFDVKD. V dropped 11 bases and J dropped 0 bases, with 18 bases sitting between them. The CDR3 reads CASSPPGRVNTEAFF. CDR3 coding DNA: TGTGCCAGCTCACCACCAGGACGGGTGAACACTGAAGCTTTCTTT.

A note on this clonotype: This may stem from a read error, because a much larger clone lies one nucleotide away. The chain joins TRBV10-3 to TRBJ1-6, with TRBD1 matching 9 bases. Germline lookup yields CDR1 ENHRY and CDR2 SYGVKD. This CDR3 contains 12 residues. This CDR3 is CATRTGVSPLHF. The CDR3 coding sequence is TGTGCAACAAGGACAGGGGTCTCACCCCTCCACTTT.

In this sample, this clonotype turned up a few times. The J gene is TRBJ2-1, the V gene TRBV10-2; D is ambiguous. V lost 9 bases to trimming and J lost 0 bases, with 9 bases between them. Germline lookup yields CDR1 WSHSY and CDR2 SAAADI. This CDR3 has 13 residues. The CDR3: CASGDSSYNEQFF. CDR3 coding DNA: TGCGCCAGTGGGGATTCCTCCTACAATGAGCAGTTCTTC.

This chain connects TRBV20-1 to TRBJ1-4; a weak D match, TRBD1 (5 bases). This CDR3 spans 13 amino acids. The V gene's germline CDR1 is DFQATT and CDR2 SNEGSKA (reference sequence). Trimming cost V 5 bases and J 3 bases, with 10 bases left between them. In DNA, the CDR3 is TGCAGTGCTCGACAGACCTCTAATGAAAAACTGTTTTTT. Translation gives CSARQTSNEKLFF.